These T cell receptor beta chains were read from a single sample in a study of control samples from healthy donors and cancer patients. Profiling relied on immunoSEQ multiplex PCR, and the TCRdb table lists in-frame clones only, not all of them. Of about 75,000 clones in the sample, roughly 94% are singletons; the top ten hold approximately 6%. Specimen: blood. The receptors derive from a woman aged 40 to 50 in good health. CDR3s include the opening cysteine and the closing phenylalanine or tryptophan. D genes are given only for firm matches. Part of the rows lack a size; the others show once, few, many or a class for expanded clones.

v_call,clone_size,d_call,j_call,cdr3_aa,cdr3_nt
TRBV10-1,.,.,TRBJ2-1,CASSVRPYNEQFF,TGCGCCAGCAGTGTCCGGCCATACAATGAGCAGTTCTTC
TRBV10-3,.,TRBD2,TRBJ2-5,CAISAGLAGGRGETQYF,TGTGCCATCAGCGCCGGACTAGCGGGGGGGCGGGGGGAGACCCAGTACTTC
TRBV7-2,.,.,TRBJ1-2,CASSLEGRLYGYTF,TGTGCCAGCAGCTTAGAGGGCCGTCTCTATGGCTACACCTTC
TRBV29-1,.,.,TRBJ2-2,CSALANTGELFF,TGCAGCGCCCTAGCGAACACCGGGGAGCTGTTTTTT
TRBV25-1,.,.,TRBJ1-3,CASLPWLCVDSGNTIYF,TGTGCCAGCCTCCCATGGTTATGTGTGGACTCTGGAAACACCATATATTTT
TRBV7-3,.,.,TRBJ1-1,CASSPGLTNTEAFF,TGTGCCAGCAGCCCGGGACTGACGAACACTGAAGCTTTCTTT
TRBV19,.,.,TRBJ2-5,CASSIVSSQETQYF,TGTGCCAGTAGTATAGTATCCAGTCAAGAGACCCAGTACTTC
TRBV7-9,.,TRBD1,TRBJ1-2,CASSSGQGSNYGYTF,TGTGCCAGCAGCTCGGGACAGGGAAGTAACTATGGCTACACCTTC
TRBV6-5,.,.,TRBJ1-6,CASSYGGPSPLHF,TGTGCCAGCAGTTACGGGGGGCCCTCACCCCTCCACTTT
TRBV4-1,.,.,TRBJ1-1,CASSRDIADKNTEAFF,TGCGCCAGCAGCCGAGATATAGCAGACAAGAACACTGAAGCTTTCTTT
TRBV14,.,.,TRBJ2-5,CASSQYGAGLGQETQYF,TGTGCCAGCAGCCAATATGGGGCGGGGCTTGGTCAAGAGACCCAGTACTTC
TRBV6-2/TRBV6-3,.,.,TRBJ2-1,CASSPGVGYEQFF,TGTGCCAGCAGTCCCGGGGTGGGATATGAGCAGTTCTTC
TRBV5-1,.,TRBD1,TRBJ1-3,CASRADRGGNTIYF,TGCGCCAGCAGGGCGGACAGGGGAGGAAACACCATATATTTT
TRBV30,.,.,TRBJ1-1,CAWDPQAKGAFF,TGTGCCTGGGACCCCCAGGCTAAGGGAGCTTTCTTT
TRBV28,.,.,TRBJ1-3,CASSLSGRDTIYF,TGTGCCAGCAGTTTATCGGGGCGGGACACCATATATTTT
TRBV5-4,.,.,TRBJ2-5,CASSLEGVETQYF,TGTGCCAGCAGCTTGGAGGGAGTAGAGACCCAGTACTTC
TRBV5-1,.,TRBD1,TRBJ1-1,CASSLGGTVEAFF,TGCGCCAGCAGCTTGGGGGGGACAGTCGAAGCTTTCTTT
TRBV18,few,.,TRBJ2-7,CASSPYDRPYEQYF,TGTGCCAGCTCACCTTATGACAGGCCCTACGAGCAGTACTTC
TRBV2,.,TRBD1,TRBJ1-4,CASSERTGASDEKLFF,TGTGCCAGCAGTGAAAGGACAGGCGCAAGTGATGAAAAACTGTTTTTT
TRBV7-8,.,.,TRBJ1-5,CASSFLGYSNQPQHF,TGTGCCAGCAGCTTCTTGGGGTATAGCAATCAGCCCCAGCATTTT
TRBV27,.,.,TRBJ2-7,CASSLSTGFNYEQYF,TGTGCCAGCAGTTTATCGACAGGTTTTAACTACGAGCAGTACTTC
TRBV7-3,.,.,TRBJ1-6,CASSLTGPSGNSPLHF,TGTGCCAGCAGCTTAACAGGACCCTCGGGAAATTCACCCCTCCACTTT